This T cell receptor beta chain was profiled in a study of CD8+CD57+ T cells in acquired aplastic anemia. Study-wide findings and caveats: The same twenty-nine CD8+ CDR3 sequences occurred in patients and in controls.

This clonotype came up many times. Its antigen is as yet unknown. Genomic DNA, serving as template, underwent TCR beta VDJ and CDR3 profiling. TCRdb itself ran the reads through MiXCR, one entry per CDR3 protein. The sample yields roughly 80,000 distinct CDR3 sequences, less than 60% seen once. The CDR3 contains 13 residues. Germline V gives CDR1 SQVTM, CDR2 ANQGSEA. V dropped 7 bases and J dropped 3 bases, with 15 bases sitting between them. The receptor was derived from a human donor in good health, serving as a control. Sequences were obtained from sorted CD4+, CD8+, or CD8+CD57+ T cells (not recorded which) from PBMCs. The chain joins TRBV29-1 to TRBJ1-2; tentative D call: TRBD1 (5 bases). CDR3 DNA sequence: TGCAGCGCTGGGACGGAATCTTACTATGGCTACACCTTC. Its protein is CSAGTESYYGYTF.